The clone carrying this T cell receptor (beta chain) was counted between two and nine times. Its target is not known. Using its own MiXCR run on the 5' RACE reads, TCRdb lists one record per CDR3 protein. The sample contains about 14,000 distinct CDR3 sequences, roughly 15% of which appear only once. The data derive from a study of T-cell memory formation after mild COVID-19. Notes on the study in general: The CD4+ clones that contracted clustered mainly within CM and EM, and the CD8+ clones concentrated in EMRA.

Sequences were obtained from PBMCs or a T cell subset sorted from them (not recorded which). The sequence came from a young man who had mild COVID-19 (a few samples of this study predate the infection). Cell type and time point are not known.

The CDR3, as DNA: TGTGCCAGCAGACAGGGGATCGGGAATGAGCAGTTCTTC. Its protein product is CASRQGIGNEQFF. The chain combines TRBV12-3 or TRBV12-4 with TRBJ2-1, with 7 bases identical to TRBD1. The length of the CDR3 is 13 residues. Unmatched junction bases numbered 6, after V lost 6 bases and J lost 7 bases.